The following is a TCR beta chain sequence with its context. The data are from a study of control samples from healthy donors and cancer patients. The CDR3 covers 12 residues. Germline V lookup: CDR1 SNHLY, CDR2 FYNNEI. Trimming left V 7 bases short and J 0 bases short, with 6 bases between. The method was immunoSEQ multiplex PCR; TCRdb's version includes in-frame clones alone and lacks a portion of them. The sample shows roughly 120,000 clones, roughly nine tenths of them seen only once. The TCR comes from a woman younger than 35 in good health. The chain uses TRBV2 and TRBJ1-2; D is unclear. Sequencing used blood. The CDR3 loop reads CASNLANYGYTF. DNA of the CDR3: TGTGCCAGCAATCTCGCTAACTATGGCTACACCTTC.